These 25 T cell receptor beta chains originate from one sample sequenced in a study of blood T cell repertoires in COVID-19. Sequenced by immunoSEQ multiplex PCR; TCRdb stores in-frame clones only, minus some. The sample lists fewer than 250,000 clones; roughly 84% were seen once. Source material: PBMCs or T cells enriched from blood (not recorded which). The receptors come from a woman aged 25 to 39 who had been exposed to COVID-19.

The DNA of the CDR3 is TGTGCCAGCTCACCACCGGGGGGGTGGACTGAAGCTTTCTTT. Residues: CASSPPGGWTEAFF. V usage is TRBV18 and J usage is TRBJ1-1; TRBD1 might be the D (5 bases). V lost 0 bases and J lost 5, with 10 bases in between. This CDR3 region has 14 residues. CDR1 KGHSH and CDR2 LQKENI come from the germline V gene.

J is TRBJ1-3 and V is TRBV5-4, with a possible D match to TRBD1 (5 bases). The CDR3 has 14 amino acids. Germline CDR1 is SGHNT and CDR2 is YYREEE (reference sequence). The germline V and J ends were trimmed by 4 bases and 8 bases, with 16 bases remaining between them. The CDR3 nucleotides read TGTGCCAGCAGCCCCGGCCTCGAAGGGGACACCATATATTTT. Translation gives CASSPGLEGDTIYF.

V and J are TRBV6-5 and TRBJ1-5; unclear D gene. The CDR3 has 13 amino acids. V was pared by 0 bases and J by 10 bases, with 10 bases between. The germline V gene has CDR1 MNHEY and CDR2 SVGAGI. CDR3 loop: CASSYSGERPQHF. Written as DNA, the CDR3 is TGTGCCAGCAGTTACTCGGGAGAGCGTCCCCAGCATTTT.

The V gene is TRBV19, the J gene TRBJ2-2; D gene unclear. V lost 6 bases and J lost 3, with 20 bases in between. The germline V gene has CDR1 LNHDA and CDR2 SQIVND (reference sequence). This CDR3 comprises 17 residues. The CDR3 here is CASRRQTHHIYTGELFF. The CDR3 nucleotides read TGTGCCAGTAGGCGTCAGACACACCACATTTACACCGGGGAGCTGTTTTTT.

This rearrangement joins TRBV10-2 to TRBJ1-1; D is uncertain. The length of the CDR3 is 12 residues. The germline V and J ends were trimmed by 7 bases and 1 base, with 7 bases remaining between them. Germline CDR1 WSHSY, CDR2 SAAADI. The CDR3 spells CASMEGNTEAFF. CDR3 sequence (DNA): TGCGCCAGCATGGAGGGGAACACTGAAGCTTTCTTT.

The V and J genes are TRBV29-1 and TRBJ1-2; D gene unclear. Germline V gene sequence: CDR1 SQVTM, CDR2 ANQGSEA. Trimming removed 4 bases from V and 3 bases from J, with 15 bases in between. CDR3 length: 14 amino acids. The CDR3 DNA reads as TGCAGCGTTGGGAGGGTGGTTTTTGACTATGGCTACACCTTC. Translation: CSVGRVVFDYGYTF.

The CDR3 coding sequence is TGTGCCACCAGCCAAGGGCGGGCGGCGGAGACCCAGTACTTC. This translates into CATSQGRAAETQYF. V is TRBV15 and J is TRBJ2-5; possible D gene TRBD2, 5 bases. The V end was cut by 5 bases, the J end by 5 bases, with 15 bases between. Germline CDR1 is LNHNV and CDR2 is YYDKDF (reference sequence). The CDR3 has 14 amino acids. Based on the CDR3 plus reference TRBV15 and TRBJ2-5, the full variable domain is DAMVIQNPRYQVTQFGKPVTLSCSQTLNHNVMYWYQQKSSQAPKLLFHYYDKDFNNEADTPDNFQSRRPNTSFCFLDIRSPGLGDTAMYLCATSQGRAAETQYFGPGTRLLVL.

The V gene is TRBV12-5, the J gene TRBJ1-6; D is uncertain. The V end was cut by 3 bases, the J end by 8 bases, with 8 bases between. The CDR3 loop spans 13 amino acids. Per germline, CDR1 LGHNT and CDR2 FRNRAP. The CDR3 bases are TGTGCTAGTGGTTTAGAACCGGATTCACCCCTCCACTTT. Translation gives CASGLEPDSPLHF.

The V and J genes are TRBV12-5 and TRBJ1-2, with D tentatively TRBD1 (6 bases). Trimming cost V 0 bases and J 8 bases, with 13 bases left between them. Per the germline V gene, CDR1 is LGHNT and CDR2 is FRNRAP. CDR3 length: 14 amino acids. The CDR3: CASGLVGGFKGYTF. The DNA for the CDR3 is TGTGCTAGTGGTTTGGTAGGGGGATTCAAAGGCTACACCTTC.

The gene calls are TRBV24-1 and TRBJ2-7, with D uncertain. The CDR3 sequence is 14 residues long. Germline V lookup: CDR1 KGHDR, CDR2 SFDVKD. V lost 0 bases and J lost 6, with 11 bases in between. CDR3: CATSDLVVHTEQYF. CDR3 sequence (DNA): TGTGCCACCAGTGATTTGGTGGTCCACACCGAGCAGTACTTC.

The rearrangement uses TRBV2 and TRBJ1-6; 8 nucleotides align to TRBD1. Germline CDR1 SNHLY, CDR2 FYNNEI. Trimming removed 6 bases from V and 10 bases from J; junction bases left unmatched: 8. CDR3 length: 14 amino acids. CDR3 loop: CASRLQGAGSPLHF. The CDR3 DNA is TGTGCCAGCAGGCTTCAGGGGGCTGGATCACCCCTCCACTTT.

V usage is TRBV2 and J usage is TRBJ2-1; TRBD2 agrees at 9 bases. Germline V gives CDR1 SNHLY, CDR2 FYNNEI. The ends lost 4 bases at V and 7 bases at J; junction bases unmatched: 8. This CDR3 is built from 15 residues. DNA of the CDR3: TGTGCCAGCAGTGGATTGCGGGGGGGAGATAATGAGCAGTTCTTC. As protein: CASSGLRGGDNEQFF. Drawing the rest from reference TRBV2 and TRBJ2-1, the complete variable domain is EPEVTQTPSHQVTQMGQEVILRCVPISNHLYFYWYRQILGQKVEFLVSFYNNEISEKSEIFDDQFSVERPDGSNFTLKIRSTKLEDSAMYFCASSGLRGGDNEQFFGPGTRLTVL.

There are a few counts of this clone. The V call is TRBV7-8, the J call TRBJ1-5; TRBD1 matches 7 bases. Germline V gene data show CDR1 as SGHVS and CDR2 as FQNEAQ. This CDR3 has 16 residues. J lost 7 bases, V lost 5 bases, and 14 bases had no gene match. This CDR3 is CASSGGAGQGGQPQHF. The CDR3 region has the DNA TGTGCCAGCAGCGGAGGGGCAGGGCAGGGGGGCCAGCCCCAGCATTTT.

This chain uses TRBV9 with TRBJ1-2; D gene unclear. Trimming removed 9 bases at V and 6 bases at J, with 12 bases between. This CDR3 has 11 amino acids. Germline lookup yields CDR1 SGDLS and CDR2 YYNGEE. CDR3 residues: CATKRGNGYTF. Here the CDR3 DNA reads TGTGCCACCAAGAGAGGGAATGGCTACACCTTC.

This chain links TRBV6-5 with TRBJ1-2; D is perhaps TRBD1 (6 bases). Deletions cut 2 bases from V and 8 bases from J, with 15 bases between. This CDR3 has 14 residues. Germline CDR1 and CDR2: MNHEY and SVGAGI. The CDR3 DNA reads as TGTGCCAGCAGTTACGGGGACACTCCGGGAGGCTACACCTTC. Protein product: CASSYGDTPGGYTF.

The chain uses TRBV6-1 and TRBJ1-1, with D possibly being TRBD1 (5 bases). V gave up 2 bases and J gave up 5 bases, with 9 bases separating them. Germline V gives CDR1 MNHNS, CDR2 SASEGT. This CDR3 contains 13 residues. This CDR3 is CASSERRGTEAFF. Written as DNA, the CDR3 is TGTGCCAGCAGTGAACGGAGGGGAACTGAAGCTTTCTTT.

Turning to this clone: Other nucleotide sequences from this sample produce the same CDR3. V gene TRBV11-2 combines with J gene TRBJ2-7; a possible D gene is TRBD2 (5 bases). Germline lookup yields CDR1 SGHAT and CDR2 FQNNGV. CDR3 length: 11 residues. Trimming removed 7 bases from V and 4 bases from J, with 8 bases in between. Here the CDR3 reads CASTRGYEQYF. The CDR3 region has the DNA TGTGCCAGCACCCGCGGGTACGAGCAGTACTTC.

This chain connects TRBV18 to TRBJ1-2, with D hard to call. The CDR3 covers 18 residues. The V gene's germline CDR1 is KGHSH and CDR2 LQKENI. V shed 3 bases and J shed 3 bases, with 23 bases lying between them. The CDR3 DNA reads as TGTGCCAGCTCACCTCGCGCCCTGGTTGAGGGATTTGACTATGGCTACACCTTC. Residues: CASSPRALVEGFDYGYTF.

This clone was found once. The V and J genes are TRBV7-9 and TRBJ1-1; 8 positions agree with TRBD1. V was clipped by 1 base and J by 0 bases; unmatched bases: 4. The CDR3 is made up of 16 amino acids. Germline V gives CDR1 SEHNR, CDR2 FQNEAQ (reference sequence). Here the CDR3 DNA reads TGTGCCAGCAGCTTAGGGCAGGGGGCTATGAACACTGAAGCTTTCTTT. It codes for CASSLGQGAMNTEAFF.

The rearrangement joins TRBV5-1 to TRBJ1-4; D is uncertain. Germline CDR1 is SGHRS and CDR2 is YFSETQ. This CDR3 is 14 amino acids long. Trimming removed 2 bases from V and 2 bases from J, with 7 bases in between. This CDR3 is CASSFHSTNEKLFF. The CDR3 nucleotides read TGCGCCAGCAGCTTTCACTCGACTAATGAAAAACTGTTTTTT.

The rearrangement links TRBV7-9 to TRBJ1-1; D unresolved. CDR3 length equals 13 residues. Germline V CDR1 and CDR2: SEHNR, FQNEAQ (reference sequence). V lost 2 bases, J lost 4 bases, and 8 bases lay in between. In DNA, the CDR3 is TGTGCCAGCAGCTTAACGGGATCCACTGAAGCTTTCTTT. It translates to CASSLTGSTEAFF.

This rearrangement joins TRBV18 to TRBJ2-1; 11 bases are shared with TRBD2. The CDR3 consists of 15 residues. Losses at the gene ends were 6 bases for V and 3 bases for J; bases not matched to a gene: 4. Germline values: CDR1 KGHSH, CDR2 LQKENI. The chain's CDR3 is CASSGGTSGYNEQFF. CDR3 coding DNA: TGTGCCAGCTCCGGCGGGACTAGCGGCTACAATGAGCAGTTCTTC.

The chain has TRBV3-1 (or the pseudogene TRBV3-2) and TRBJ1-3; D might be TRBD1 (5 bases). The CDR3 length is 14 residues. Trimming cost V 3 bases and J 0 bases, with 6 bases left between them. Looked up from germline, CDR1 is LGHDT and CDR2 is YNNKEL (reference sequence). CDR3 sequence reads: CASSHQGSGNTIYF. CDR3 nucleotide sequence: TGTGCCAGCAGCCATCAGGGCTCTGGAAACACCATATATTTT.

CDR3 nucleotide sequence: TGTGCCAGTAGTATAGAGGGCGGGGAGACCCAGTACTTC. Translated, it gives CASSIEGGETQYF. This chain joins TRBV19 and TRBJ2-5; D may be TRBD2 (5 bases). Germline V gene data show CDR1 as LNHDA and CDR2 as SQIVND (reference sequence). The CDR3 sequence is 13 residues long. The ends were cut back, 0 bases at V and 5 bases at J, with 7 bases in the middle.

The genes are TRBV7-9 and TRBJ2-5, with a tentative D call TRBD1 (5 bases). The CDR3 loop spans 13 amino acids. Trimming cost V 1 base and J 2 bases, with 5 bases left between them. Germline assignment: CDR1 SEHNR and CDR2 FQNEAQ (reference sequence). The CDR3 reads CASSLGQQETQYF. CDR3 nucleotides: TGTGCCAGCAGCTTAGGACAGCAAGAGACCCAGTACTTC.